Described below is a single T cell receptor beta chain sequence and its context. Its antigen is undetermined. The data stem from a study of beta chain features in type 1 diabetes. Study summary: Over all samples combined, over 85 million sorted cells were examined.

General observations from the study: Shorter TCRB CDR3s, moderately but significantly so, marked every one of the four CD4+ subsets in Type 1 diabetes patients.

Isolated RNA was reverse transcribed in full, so expressed TCRB transcripts were sequenced. TCRdb's copy holds only in-frame clones and misses some; the assay was immunoSEQ multiplex PCR. The sample yields some 350,000 clones, 13% seen once. This CDR3 comprises 16 residues. Germline assignment: CDR1 SNHLY and CDR2 FYNNEI. V lost 6 bases and J lost 0, with 12 bases in between. V gene TRBV2 combines with J gene TRBJ2-6, with D perhaps matching TRBD2 (6 bases). The clonotype originates from a woman aged 18-35 years with type 1 diabetes. The sequencing input was naive CD4+ T cells from blood. The CDR3 coding sequence is TGTGCCAGCAGCGATGAGCGGGCCTCTGGGGCCAACGTCCTGACTTTC. Translation: CASSDERASGANVLTF.